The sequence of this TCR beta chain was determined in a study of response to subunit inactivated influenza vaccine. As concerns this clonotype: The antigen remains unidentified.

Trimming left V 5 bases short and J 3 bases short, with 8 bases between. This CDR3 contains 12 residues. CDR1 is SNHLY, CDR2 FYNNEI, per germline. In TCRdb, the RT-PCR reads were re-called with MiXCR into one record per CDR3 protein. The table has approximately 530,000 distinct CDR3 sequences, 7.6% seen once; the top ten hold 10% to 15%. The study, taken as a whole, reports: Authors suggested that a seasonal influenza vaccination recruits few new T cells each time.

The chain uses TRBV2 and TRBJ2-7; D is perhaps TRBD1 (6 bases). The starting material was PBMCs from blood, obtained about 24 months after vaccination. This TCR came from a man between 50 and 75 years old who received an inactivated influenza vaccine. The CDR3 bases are TGTGCCAGCAGTATACAGGGCTACGAGCAGTACTTC. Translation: CASSIQGYEQYF.